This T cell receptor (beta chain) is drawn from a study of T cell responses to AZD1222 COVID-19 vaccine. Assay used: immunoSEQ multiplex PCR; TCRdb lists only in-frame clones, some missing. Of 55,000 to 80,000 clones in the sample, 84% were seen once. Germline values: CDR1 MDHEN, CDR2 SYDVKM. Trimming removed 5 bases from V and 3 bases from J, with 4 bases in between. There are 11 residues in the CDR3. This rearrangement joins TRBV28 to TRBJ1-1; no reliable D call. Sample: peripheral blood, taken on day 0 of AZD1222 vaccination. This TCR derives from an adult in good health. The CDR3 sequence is CASSDDTEAFF. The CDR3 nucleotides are TGTGCCAGCAGTGACGACACTGAAGCTTTCTTT. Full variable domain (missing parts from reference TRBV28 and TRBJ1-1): DVKVTQSSRYLVKRTGEKVFLECVQDMDHENMFWYRQDPGLGLRLIYFSYDVKMKEKGDIPEGYSVSREKKERFSLILESASTNQTSMYLCASSDDTEAFFGQGTRLTVV.